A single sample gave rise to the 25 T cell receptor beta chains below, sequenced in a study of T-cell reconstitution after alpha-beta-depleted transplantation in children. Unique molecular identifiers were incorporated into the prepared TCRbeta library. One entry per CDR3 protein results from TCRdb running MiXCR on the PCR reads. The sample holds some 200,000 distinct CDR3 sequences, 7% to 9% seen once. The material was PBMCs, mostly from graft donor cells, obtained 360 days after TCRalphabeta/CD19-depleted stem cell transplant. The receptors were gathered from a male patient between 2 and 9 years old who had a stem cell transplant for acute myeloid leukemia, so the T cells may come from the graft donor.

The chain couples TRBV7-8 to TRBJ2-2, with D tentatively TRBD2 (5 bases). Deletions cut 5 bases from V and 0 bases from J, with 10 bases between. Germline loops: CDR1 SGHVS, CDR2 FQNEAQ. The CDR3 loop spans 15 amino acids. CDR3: CASSPLRANTGELFF. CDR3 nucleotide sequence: TGTGCCAGCAGCCCCTTGAGGGCGAACACCGGGGAGCTGTTTTTT.

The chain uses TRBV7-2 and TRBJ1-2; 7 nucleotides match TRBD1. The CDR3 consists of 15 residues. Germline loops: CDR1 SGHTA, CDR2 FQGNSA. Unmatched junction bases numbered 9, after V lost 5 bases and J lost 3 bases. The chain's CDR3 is CASSQGGERYYGYTF. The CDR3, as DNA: TGTGCCAGCAGCCAAGGGGGCGAGCGGTACTATGGCTACACCTTC.

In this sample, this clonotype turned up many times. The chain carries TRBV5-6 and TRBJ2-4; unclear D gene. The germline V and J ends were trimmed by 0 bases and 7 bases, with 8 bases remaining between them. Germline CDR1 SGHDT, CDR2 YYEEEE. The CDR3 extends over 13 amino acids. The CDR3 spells CASSLALPNIQYF. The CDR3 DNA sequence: TGTGCCAGCAGCTTGGCTCTGCCGAACATTCAGTACTTC. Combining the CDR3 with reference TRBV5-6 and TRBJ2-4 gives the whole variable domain DAGVTQSPTHLIKTRGQQVTLRCSPKSGHDTVSWYQQALGQGPQFIFQYYEEEERQRGNFPDRFSGHQFPNYSSELNVNALLLGDSALYLCASSLALPNIQYFGAGTRLSVL.

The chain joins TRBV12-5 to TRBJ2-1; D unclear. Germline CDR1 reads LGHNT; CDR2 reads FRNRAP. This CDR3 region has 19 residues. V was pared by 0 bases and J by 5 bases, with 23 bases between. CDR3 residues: CASGLVQTGRVDGNNEQFF. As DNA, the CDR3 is TGTGCTAGTGGTTTGGTACAAACGGGTCGGGTAGACGGCAACAATGAGCAGTTCTTC. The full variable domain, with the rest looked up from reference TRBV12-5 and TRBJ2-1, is DARVTQTPRHKVTEMGQEVTMRCQPILGHNTVFWYRQTMMQGLELLAYFRNRAPLDDSGMPKDRFSAEMPDATLATLKIQPSEPRDSAVYFCASGLVQTGRVDGNNEQFFGPGTRLTVL.

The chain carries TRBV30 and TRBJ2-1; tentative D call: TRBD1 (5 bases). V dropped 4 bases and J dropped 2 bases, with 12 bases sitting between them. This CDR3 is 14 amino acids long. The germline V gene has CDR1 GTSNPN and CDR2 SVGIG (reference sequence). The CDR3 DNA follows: TGTGCCTGGAATTCAGGGTCCCCCTACAATGAGCAGTTCTTC. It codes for CAWNSGSPYNEQFF. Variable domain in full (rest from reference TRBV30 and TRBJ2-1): SQTIHQWPATLVQPVGSPLSLECTVEGTSNPNLYWYRQAAGRGLQLLFYSVGIGQISSEVPQNLSASRPQDRQFILSSKKLLLSDSGFYLCAWNSGSPYNEQFFGPGTRLTVL.

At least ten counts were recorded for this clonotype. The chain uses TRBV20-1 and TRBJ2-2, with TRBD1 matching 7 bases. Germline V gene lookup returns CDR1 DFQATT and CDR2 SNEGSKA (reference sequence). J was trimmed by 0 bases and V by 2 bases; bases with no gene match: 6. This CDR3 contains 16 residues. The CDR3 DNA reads TGCAGTGCTAGAAAGCAGGGGGTCCCGAACACCGGGGAGCTGTTTTTT. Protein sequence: CSARKQGVPNTGELFF.

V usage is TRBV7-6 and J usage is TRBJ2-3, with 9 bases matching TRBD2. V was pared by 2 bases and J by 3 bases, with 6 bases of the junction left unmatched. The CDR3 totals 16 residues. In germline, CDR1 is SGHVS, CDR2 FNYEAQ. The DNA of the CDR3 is TGTGCCAGCAGCTTAAAACTAGCGGGTGGAACAGATACGCAGTATTTT. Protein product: CASSLKLAGGTDTQYF.

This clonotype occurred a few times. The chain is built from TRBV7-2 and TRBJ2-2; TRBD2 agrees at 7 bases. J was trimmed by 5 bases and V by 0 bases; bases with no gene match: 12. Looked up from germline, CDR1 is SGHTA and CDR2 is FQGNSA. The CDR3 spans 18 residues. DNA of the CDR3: TGTGCCAGCAGCTTAGCCTTGGGGGGGTCCACACGGACCGGGGAGCTGTTTTTT. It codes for CASSLALGGSTRTGELFF.

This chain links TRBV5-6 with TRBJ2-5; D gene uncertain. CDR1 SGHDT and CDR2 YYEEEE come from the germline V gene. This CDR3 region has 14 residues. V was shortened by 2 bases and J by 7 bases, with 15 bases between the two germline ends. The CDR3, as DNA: TGTGCCAGCAGCTTATTAGGGCTCCCGGGGACCCAGTACTTC. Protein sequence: CASSLLGLPGTQYF.

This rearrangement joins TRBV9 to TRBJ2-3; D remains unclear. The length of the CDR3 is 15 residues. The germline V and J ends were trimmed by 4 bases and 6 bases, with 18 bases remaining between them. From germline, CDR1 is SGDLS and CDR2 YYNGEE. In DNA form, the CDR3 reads TGTGCCAGCAGCCCCCAGTCCATTCCCACCGATACGCAGTATTTT. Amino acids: CASSPQSIPTDTQYF.

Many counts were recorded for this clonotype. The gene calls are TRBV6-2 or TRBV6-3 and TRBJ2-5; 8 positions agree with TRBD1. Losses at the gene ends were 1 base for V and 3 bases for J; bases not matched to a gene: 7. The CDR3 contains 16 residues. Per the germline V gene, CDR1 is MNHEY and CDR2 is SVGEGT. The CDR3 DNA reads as TGTGCCAGCAGTTACTACCGTGGACAGGGTGAAGAGACCCAGTACTTC. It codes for CASSYYRGQGEETQYF.

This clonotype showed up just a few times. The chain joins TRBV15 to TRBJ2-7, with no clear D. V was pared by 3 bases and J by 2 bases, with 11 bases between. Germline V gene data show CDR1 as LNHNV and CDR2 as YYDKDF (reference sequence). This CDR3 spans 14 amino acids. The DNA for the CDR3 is TGTGCCACCAGCAGGACTTTACCCACCTACGAGCAGTACGTC. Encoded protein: CATSRTLPTYEQYV.

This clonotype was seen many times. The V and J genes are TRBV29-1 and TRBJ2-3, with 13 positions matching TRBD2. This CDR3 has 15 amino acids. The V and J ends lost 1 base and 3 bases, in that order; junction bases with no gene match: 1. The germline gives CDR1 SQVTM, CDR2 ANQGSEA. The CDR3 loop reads CSVEGTSGSTDTQYF. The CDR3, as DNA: TGCAGCGTTGAAGGGACTAGCGGGAGTACAGATACGCAGTATTTT.

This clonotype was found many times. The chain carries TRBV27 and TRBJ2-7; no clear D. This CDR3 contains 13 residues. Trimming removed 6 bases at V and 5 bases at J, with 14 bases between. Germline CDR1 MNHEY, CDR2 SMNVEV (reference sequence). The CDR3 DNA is TGTGCCAGCAGCCCCGAGTGGACGGACGAGCAGTACTTC. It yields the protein CASSPEWTDEQYF.

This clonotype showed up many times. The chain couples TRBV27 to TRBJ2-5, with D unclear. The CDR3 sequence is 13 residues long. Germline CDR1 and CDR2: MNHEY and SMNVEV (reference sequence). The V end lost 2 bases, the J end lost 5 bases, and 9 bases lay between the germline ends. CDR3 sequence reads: CASSLRFRETQYF. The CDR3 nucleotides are TGTGCCAGCAGTTTAAGGTTCAGGGAGACCCAGTACTTC.

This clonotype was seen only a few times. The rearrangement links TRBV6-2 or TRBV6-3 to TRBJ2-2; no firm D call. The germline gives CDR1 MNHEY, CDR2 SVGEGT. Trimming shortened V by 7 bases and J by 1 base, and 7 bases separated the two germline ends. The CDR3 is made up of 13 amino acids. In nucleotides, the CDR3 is TGTGCCAGCACACCACTGAACACCGGGGAGCTGTTTTTT. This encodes CASTPLNTGELFF.

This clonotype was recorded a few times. The CDR3 DNA is TGTGCCAGCAGCCTCAGGTCCCCGGAAAAACTGTTTTTT. It codes for CASSLRSPEKLFF. This rearrangement joins TRBV28 to TRBJ1-4; no clear D. The V end lost 6 bases, the J end lost 8 bases, and 13 bases lay between the germline ends. The CDR3 contains 13 residues. The germline V gene has CDR1 MDHEN and CDR2 SYDVKM. The full variable domain, its missing parts supplied by reference TRBV28 and TRBJ1-4, is DVKVTQSSRYLVKRTGEKVFLECVQDMDHENMFWYRQDPGLGLRLIYFSYDVKMKEKGDIPEGYSVSREKKERFSLILESASTNQTSMYLCASSLRSPEKLFFGSGTQLSVL.

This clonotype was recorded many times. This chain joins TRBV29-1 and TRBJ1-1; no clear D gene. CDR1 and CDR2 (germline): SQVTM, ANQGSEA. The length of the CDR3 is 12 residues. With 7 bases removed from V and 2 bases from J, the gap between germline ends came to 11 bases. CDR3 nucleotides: TGCAGCGCTCGACTCCCCAACACTGAAGCTTTCTTT. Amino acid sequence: CSARLPNTEAFF. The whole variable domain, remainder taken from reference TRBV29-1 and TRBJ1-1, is SAVISQKPSRDICQRGTSLTIQCQVDSQVTMMFWYRQQPGQSLTLIATANQGSEATYESGFVIDKFPISRPNLTFSTLTVSNMSPEDSSIYLCSARLPNTEAFFGQGTRLTVV.

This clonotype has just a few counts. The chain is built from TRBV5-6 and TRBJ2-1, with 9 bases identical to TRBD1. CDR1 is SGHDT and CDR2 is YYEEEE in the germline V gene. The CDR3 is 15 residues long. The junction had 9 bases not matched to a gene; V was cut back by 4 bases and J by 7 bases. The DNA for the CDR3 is TGTGCCAGCAGCGAGGGGACAGGGACGTTGAATGAGCAGTTCTTC. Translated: CASSEGTGTLNEQFF.

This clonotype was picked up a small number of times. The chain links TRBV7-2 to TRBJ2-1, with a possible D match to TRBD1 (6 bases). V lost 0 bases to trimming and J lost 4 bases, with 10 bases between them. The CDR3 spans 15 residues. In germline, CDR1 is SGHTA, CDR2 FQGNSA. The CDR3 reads CASSLAGAIYNEQFF. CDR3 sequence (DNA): TGTGCCAGCAGCTTAGCGGGGGCGATATACAATGAGCAGTTCTTC.

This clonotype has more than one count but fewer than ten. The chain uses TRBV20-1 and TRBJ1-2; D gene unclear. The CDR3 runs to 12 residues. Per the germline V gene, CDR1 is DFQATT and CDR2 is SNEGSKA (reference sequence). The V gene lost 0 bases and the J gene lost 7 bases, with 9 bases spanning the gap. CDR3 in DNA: TGCAGTGCTAGAGATTTCGGGGTTGGCTACACCTTC. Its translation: CSARDFGVGYTF.

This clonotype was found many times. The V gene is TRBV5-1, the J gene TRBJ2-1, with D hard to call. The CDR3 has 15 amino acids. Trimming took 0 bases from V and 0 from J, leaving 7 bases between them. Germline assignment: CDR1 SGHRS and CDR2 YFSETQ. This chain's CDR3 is CASSLAGSSYNEQFF. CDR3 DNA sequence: TGCGCCAGCAGCTTGGCCGGGTCCTCCTACAATGAGCAGTTCTTC.

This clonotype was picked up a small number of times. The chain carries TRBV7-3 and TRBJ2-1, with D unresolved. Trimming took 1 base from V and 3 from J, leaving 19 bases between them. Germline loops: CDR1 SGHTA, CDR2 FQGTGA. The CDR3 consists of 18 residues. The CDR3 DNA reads TGTGCCAGCAGCTTAAGCCGCCGGACGGATTGGGACTACAATGAGCAGTTCTTC. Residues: CASSLSRRTDWDYNEQFF.

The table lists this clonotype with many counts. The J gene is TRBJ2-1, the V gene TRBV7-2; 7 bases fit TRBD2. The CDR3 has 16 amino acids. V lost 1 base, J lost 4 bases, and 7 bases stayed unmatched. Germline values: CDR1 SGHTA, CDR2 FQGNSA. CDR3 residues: CASSLVGSGAYNEQFF. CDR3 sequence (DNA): TGTGCCAGCAGCTTAGTAGGGAGCGGGGCATACAATGAGCAGTTCTTC.

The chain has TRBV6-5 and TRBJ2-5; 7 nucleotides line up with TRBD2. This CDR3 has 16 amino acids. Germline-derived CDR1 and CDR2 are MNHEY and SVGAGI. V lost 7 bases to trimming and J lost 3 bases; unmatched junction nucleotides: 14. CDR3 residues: CASNSFGGGTKETQYF. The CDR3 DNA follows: TGTGCCAGCAACTCTTTCGGGGGAGGGACCAAAGAGACCCAGTACTTC.